Each of the 29 T cell receptor beta chains below was sequenced from the same sample in a study of cytomegalovirus exposure and HLA in healthy donors. Primers: 60 Vbeta forward and 13 Jbeta reverse. The table came from immunoSEQ multiplex PCR; TCRdb's copy has only in-frame clones and leaves some out. This sample has about 170,000 clones, with 70% to 80% found just once. Sequenced material: PBMCs. The source of these receptors is a woman aged 25 to 39 in good health and CMV-seropositive.

The V and J genes are TRBV19 and TRBJ1-1; possible D gene TRBD1, 6 bases. The V gene's germline CDR1 is LNHDA and CDR2 SQIVND (reference sequence). V was trimmed by 5 bases and J by 1 base, leaving 8 bases between them. The CDR3 sequence is 13 residues long. CDR3 in DNA: TGTGCCAGTAGTGAACAGGGGAACACTGAAGCTTTCTTT. Amino acid sequence: CASSEQGNTEAFF. The full variable domain, its missing parts supplied by reference TRBV19 and TRBJ1-1, is DGGITQSPKYLFRKEGQNVTLSCEQNLNHDAMYWYRQDPGQGLRLIYYSQIVNDFQKGDIAEGYSVSREKKESFPLTVTSAQKNPTAFYLCASSEQGNTEAFFGQGTRLTVV.

In this sample, this clone turned up once. V and J are TRBV6-1 and TRBJ2-7; 7 nucleotides match TRBD2. CDR1 MNHNS and CDR2 SASEGT come from the germline V gene. This CDR3 is 15 amino acids long. V shed 6 bases and J 4 bases; nucleotides not matched to a gene: 12. The CDR3 spells CASRLRTSPPYEQYF. CDR3 DNA: TGTGCCAGCAGGCTTCGGACTAGTCCTCCGTACGAGCAGTACTTC.

The chain joins TRBV19 to TRBJ2-7; D perhaps matches TRBD1 (8 bases). CDR3 size: 15 residues. The V and J ends lost 4 bases and 0 bases respectively, with 13 bases between them. Looked up from germline, CDR1 is LNHDA and CDR2 is SQIVND (reference sequence). CDR3 sequence (DNA): TGTGCCAGTAGTACAACAGGGGGGGGCTCCTACGAGCAGTACTTC. Its protein is CASSTTGGGSYEQYF.

This clone was counted a few times. The chain is built from TRBV6-5 and TRBJ1-5; possible D gene TRBD1, 5 bases. The V gene's germline CDR1 is MNHEY and CDR2 SVGAGI. The CDR3 totals 13 residues. The V end was cut by 5 bases, the J end by 4 bases, with 9 bases between. CDR3 residues: CASSPQGNQPQHF. As DNA, the CDR3 is TGTGCCAGCAGTCCCCAGGGAAATCAGCCCCAGCATTTT.

In this sample, this clone turned up a few times. In DNA form, the CDR3 reads TGTGCCAGCAGTCAGGGACAGGGAGGGGGCAATGAGCAGTTCTTC. Translated, it gives CASSQGQGGGNEQFF. The rearrangement uses TRBV2 and TRBJ2-1, with TRBD1 matching over 9 bases. CDR3 length: 15 residues. Germline CDR1 is SNHLY and CDR2 is FYNNEI. With 5 bases clipped from V and 6 bases from J, the junction kept 8 bases outside the gene matches.

This clone was detected only once. The chain's CDR3 is CASSPGQPGELFF. CDR3 in DNA: TGTGCCAGCAGTCCAGGACAGCCCGGGGAGCTGTTTTTT. The V call is TRBV27, the J call TRBJ2-2; TRBD1 might be the D (6 bases). The V gene's germline CDR1 is MNHEY and CDR2 SMNVEV (reference sequence). This CDR3 spans 13 amino acids. V gave up 5 bases and J gave up 6 bases, with 10 bases separating them.

This chain uses TRBV5-1 with TRBJ2-7; maybe TRBD1 (6 bases). This CDR3 is built from 13 residues. The germline V gene has CDR1 SGHRS and CDR2 YFSETQ. The ends were cut back, 2 bases at V and 3 bases at J, with 9 bases in the middle. CDR3 residues: CASSLGQIYEQYF. The CDR3 nucleotides are TGCGCCAGCAGCTTAGGACAGATCTACGAGCAGTACTTC.

V usage is TRBV5-1 and J usage is TRBJ2-7, with TRBD2 matching over 15 bases. Germline trimming cut 4 bases from V and 3 bases from J; bases unmatched to any gene: 8. The CDR3 extends over 17 amino acids. Germline V lookup: CDR1 SGHRS, CDR2 YFSETQ. The CDR3 region is CASSPTPGLAGGYEQYF. The CDR3 DNA reads as TGCGCCAGCAGCCCAACACCGGGACTAGCGGGAGGCTACGAGCAGTACTTC. Using reference TRBV5-1 and TRBJ2-7 for the parts outside the CDR3, the full variable domain is KAGVTQTPRYLIKTRGQQVTLSCSPISGHRSVSWYQQTPGQGLQFLFEYFSETQRNKGNFPGRFSGRQFSNSRSEMNVSTLELGDSALYLCASSPTPGLAGGYEQYFGPGTRLTVT.

The sample holds one count of this clone. The gene calls are TRBV7-3 and TRBJ2-7; 10 nucleotides line up with TRBD2. Germline V gives CDR1 SGHTA, CDR2 FQGTGA. With V trimmed by 2 bases and J by 4 bases, 11 bases remained unmatched. The CDR3 contains 17 residues. The CDR3 sequence: CASSLAASGSGKYEQYF. The CDR3 DNA is TGTGCCAGCAGCTTAGCCGCTAGCGGGAGTGGGAAGTACGAGCAGTACTTC.

The rearrangement joins TRBV18 to TRBJ1-2, with 8 bases identical to TRBD1. The V gene's germline CDR1 is KGHSH and CDR2 LQKENI. The CDR3 contains 15 residues. With V trimmed by 2 bases and J by 6 bases, 8 bases remained unmatched. CDR3 in DNA: TGTGCCAGCTCACCAGACAGGGGATATCAGGATGGCTACACCTTC. Translated, it gives CASSPDRGYQDGYTF.

The V gene is TRBV13, the J gene TRBJ2-7; TRBD2 matches 11 bases. V was pared by 5 bases and J by 5 bases, with 5 bases of the junction left unmatched. This CDR3 has 14 residues. Germline values: CDR1 PRHDT, CDR2 FYEKMQ (reference sequence). The CDR3 loop is CASSKPGLADEQYF. CDR3 sequence (DNA): TGTGCCAGCAGCAAGCCGGGACTAGCGGACGAGCAGTACTTC. Variable domain in full (rest from reference TRBV13 and TRBJ2-7): AAGVIQSPRHLIKEKRETATLKCYPIPRHDTVYWYQQGPGQDPQFLISFYEKMQSDKGSIPDRFSAQQFSDYHSELNMSSLELGDSALYFCASSKPGLADEQYFGPGTRLTVT.

The V call is TRBV11-2, the J call TRBJ1-2, with D unclear. The CDR3 length is 13 residues. Trimming stripped 1 base from V and 9 bases from J, with 12 bases between. CDR1 is SGHAT and CDR2 is FQNNGV in the germline V gene. This CDR3 reads CASSLVGERSYTF. The CDR3 region has the DNA TGTGCCAGCAGCTTAGTAGGAGAACGCAGCTACACCTTC.

This chain links TRBV5-6 with TRBJ2-3; a possible D gene is TRBD2 (5 bases). CDR1 is SGHDT, CDR2 YYEEEE, per germline. The V gene lost 0 bases and the J gene lost 7 bases, with 12 bases spanning the gap. The CDR3 has 14 residues. The CDR3 region has the DNA TGTGCCAGCAGCTTGGGGACGGACTTCTATACGCAGTATTTT. It translates to CASSLGTDFYTQYF.

The chain carries TRBV4-2 and TRBJ2-3; D is perhaps TRBD1 (5 bases). CDR3 length: 12 residues. CDR1 LGHNA and CDR2 YNFKEQ come from the germline V gene. V lost 0 bases and J 13 bases, leaving 11 bases between the germline ends. CDR3 in DNA: TGTGCCAGCAGCCAAGACAGGGTTAATGAGTATTTT. This codes for CASSQDRVNEYF.

This clone was seen a few times. The chain employs TRBV9 and TRBJ2-3, with 7 bases that match TRBD2. Losses at the gene ends were 0 bases for V and 6 bases for J; bases not matched to a gene: 7. In germline, CDR1 is SGDLS, CDR2 YYNGEE. The CDR3 has 15 residues. CDR3 sequence reads: CASSVVGGEGDTQYF. The DNA for the CDR3 is TGTGCCAGCAGCGTAGTGGGAGGGGAAGGTGATACGCAGTATTTT.

The gene calls are TRBV15 and TRBJ2-7; maybe TRBD2 (6 bases). The length of the CDR3 is 14 residues. The ends were cut back, 5 bases at V and 0 bases at J, with 11 bases in the middle. Germline-derived CDR1 and CDR2 are LNHNV and YYDKDF (reference sequence). This CDR3 is CATSGDWSSYEQYF. CDR3 coding DNA: TGTGCCACCAGCGGGGACTGGAGCTCCTACGAGCAGTACTTC.

The J gene is TRBJ2-5, the V gene TRBV19; D possibly corresponds to TRBD1 (6 bases). Germline CDR1 is LNHDA and CDR2 is SQIVND (reference sequence). The CDR3 contains 15 residues. The V gene lost 5 bases and the J gene lost 4 bases, with 17 bases spanning the gap. The CDR3 spells CASSGRTVPTETQYF. The CDR3 region has the DNA TGTGCCAGTAGTGGAAGGACAGTTCCTACAGAGACCCAGTACTTC.

This clone was counted a few times. The chain is built from TRBV4-1 and TRBJ2-1, with D uncertain. This CDR3 is 14 amino acids long. V was pared by 1 base and J by 6 bases, with 10 bases between. Germline V gives CDR1 MGHRA, CDR2 YSYEKL. The CDR3 sequence: CASSQVVLPNEQFF. DNA for the CDR3: TGCGCCAGCAGCCAAGTGGTACTTCCCAATGAGCAGTTCTTC.

The V gene is TRBV29-1, the J gene TRBJ1-1; 7 bases map to TRBD1. V trimming: 5 bases; J trimming: 4 bases; junction bases outside the gene matches: 4. The CDR3 sequence is 12 residues long. Germline V gene lookup returns CDR1 SQVTM and CDR2 ANQGSEA. CDR3 DNA sequence: TGCAGCGTTAGGGACAGCCCCACTGAAGCTTTCTTT. Translated, it gives CSVRDSPTEAFF.

The rearrangement joins TRBV10-2 to TRBJ2-5; 8 positions match TRBD2. Germline-derived CDR1 and CDR2 are WSHSY and SAAADI. The V gene end was trimmed by 7 bases and the J gene end by 5 bases; junction bases not matched to a gene: 9. The CDR3 totals 14 residues. CDR3 DNA sequence: TGCGCCAGCACCTGGGGTTCGGGGGGGGAGACCCAGTACTTC. Its protein is CASTWGSGGETQYF.

The chain combines TRBV10-3 with TRBJ1-2, with 7 bases aligning to TRBD1. There are 13 residues in the CDR3. V gave up 5 bases and J gave up 4 bases; unmatched junction bases: 4. The germline gives CDR1 ENHRY, CDR2 SYGVKD. The CDR3 here is CAISTGEAYGYTF. In DNA form, the CDR3 reads TGTGCCATCAGTACAGGGGAGGCCTATGGCTACACCTTC.

This clone appeared a single time. The rearrangement joins TRBV5-1 to TRBJ2-7; maybe TRBD2 (5 bases). V was pared by 5 bases and J by 3 bases, with 21 bases between. This CDR3 has 16 amino acids. The germline gives CDR1 SGHRS, CDR2 YFSETQ. The CDR3 nucleotides read TGCGCCAGCAGTCCCGACTCTTCCCCGGGGAACTACGAGCAGTACTTC. Encoded protein: CASSPDSSPGNYEQYF.

This clone was counted between two and nine times. The chain links TRBV21-1 to TRBJ2-2; the DNA was not compared with TRBD1, the D call given in the table. TRBV21-1 is a recognized pseudogene. This CDR3 is built from 15 residues. Here the CDR3 DNA reads TGTGCCAGCAGCAAAGTGGGGCATGACACCGGGGAGCTGTTTTTT. It codes for CASSKVGHDTGELFF.

The gene calls are TRBV28 and TRBJ2-7; D possibly corresponds to TRBD1 (6 bases). V lost 6 bases and J 0 bases, leaving 15 bases between the germline ends. This CDR3 is built from 15 residues. In germline, CDR1 is MDHEN, CDR2 SYDVKM. CDR3: CASRDGTDSSYEQYF. CDR3 sequence (DNA): TGTGCCAGCAGGGACGGGACGGACAGCTCCTACGAGCAGTACTTC.

Here the CDR3 DNA reads TGTGCCAGCAGCTCGGACAGGCTCTCGGAAAAACTGTTTTTT. Translated, it gives CASSSDRLSEKLFF. The chain carries TRBV7-9 and TRBJ1-4, with 7 positions matching TRBD1. Germline V lookup: CDR1 SEHNR, CDR2 FQNEAQ (reference sequence). This CDR3 region has 14 residues. Trimming removed 4 bases from V and 8 bases from J; junction bases left unmatched: 7.

The chain uses TRBV28 and TRBJ1-1; D remains unclear. V lost 11 bases, J lost 0 bases, and 10 bases lay in between. The CDR3 is made up of 12 amino acids. CDR1 and CDR2 (germline): MDHEN, SYDVKM. The CDR3 region has the DNA TGTGCCTACGGTGATTTGAACACTGAAGCTTTCTTT. Translating it yields CAYGDLNTEAFF.

The chain links TRBV10-3 to TRBJ2-1, with 9 bases aligning to TRBD1. V lost 10 bases, J lost 6 bases, and 7 bases stayed unmatched. This CDR3 has 13 residues. Germline V gene sequence: CDR1 ENHRY, CDR2 SYGVKD. The CDR3 DNA follows: TGTGCCACACAGGGGGCGTCGGGCAATGAGCAGTTCTTC. Its translation is CATQGASGNEQFF.

This chain uses TRBV5-1 with TRBJ2-3, with 8 bases identical to TRBD1. After removal of 0 bases from V and 6 bases from J, the junction contained 9 bases not matched to a gene. The CDR3 is 16 residues long. Germline values: CDR1 SGHRS, CDR2 YFSETQ. The CDR3 nucleotides read TGCGCCAGCAGCTTGGCCCCCGGGACAGGCGGCGATACGCAGTATTTT. It codes for CASSLAPGTGGDTQYF.

The V and J genes are TRBV28 and TRBJ2-2, with 7 bases that match TRBD1. Unmatched junction bases numbered 20, after V lost 6 bases and J lost 7 bases. Germline CDR1 and CDR2: MDHEN and SYDVKM. The CDR3 has 18 residues. The CDR3: CASRSLHRGGRGGGELFF. CDR3 nucleotides: TGTGCCAGCAGATCTCTACACAGGGGCGGTCGAGGAGGCGGGGAGCTGTTTTTT.